Each of the 22 T cell receptor beta chains below was sequenced from the same sample in a study of Tregs in tolerant kidney transplant recipients. Assay: immunoSEQ multiplex PCR; the TCRdb copy retains only in-frame clones and omits some. The table records 50,000 or so clones, over 80% of them present only once. Related graft donors supplied nonmyeloablative bone marrow transplants, and mixed chimerism was transient. The input for sequencing was CD8+ T cells from blood (PBMCs), taken 24 months after the transplant. These TCRs come from a human patient who received a combined kidney and bone marrow transplant. T cells may partly derive from the graft donor.

In DNA form, the CDR3 reads TGCAGCGTCCCCGGGACAGATTACGAGCAGTACTTC. It specifies CSVPGTDYEQYF. The chain uses TRBV29-1 and TRBJ2-7, with 7 bases matching TRBD1. Germline V gene data show CDR1 as SQVTM and CDR2 as ANQGSEA. V lost 6 bases to trimming and J lost 4 bases; unmatched junction nucleotides: 6. The CDR3 spans 12 residues.

V is TRBV13 and J is TRBJ2-5; 11 nucleotides align to TRBD2. The V gene end was trimmed by 5 bases and the J gene end by 3 bases; junction bases not matched to a gene: 8. This CDR3 spans 16 amino acids. From germline, CDR1 is PRHDT and CDR2 FYEKMQ (reference sequence). CDR3 amino acids: CASSPTGTSGKETQYF. The CDR3 region has the DNA TGTGCCAGCAGCCCAACCGGGACTAGCGGAAAAGAGACCCAGTACTTC.

The DNA of the CDR3 is TGCAGCGTTGAAGATCCCCTAGACGCCGGGACATCCGCCTACGAGCAGTACTTC. Residues: CSVEDPLDAGTSAYEQYF. The chain has TRBV29-1 and TRBJ2-7; TRBD1 is a possible D gene (6 bases). This CDR3 is built from 18 residues. Per germline, CDR1 SQVTM and CDR2 ANQGSEA. V was trimmed by 0 bases and J by 2 bases, leaving 23 bases between them.

The rearrangement links TRBV30 to TRBJ2-2; D uncertain. Germline loops: CDR1 GTSNPN, CDR2 SVGIG (reference sequence). The CDR3 contains 13 residues. Trimming removed 4 bases at V and 6 bases at J, with 12 bases between. This CDR3 is CAWTLSVSGELFF. As DNA, the CDR3 is TGTGCCTGGACTCTCTCGGTTTCCGGGGAGCTGTTTTTT.

This clone was observed a handful of times. The rearrangement uses TRBV19 and TRBJ1-1, with D maybe TRBD1 (6 bases). The V and J ends lost 3 bases and 2 bases respectively, with 10 bases between them. CDR3 length: 14 residues. From germline, CDR1 is LNHDA and CDR2 SQIVND (reference sequence). CDR3 in DNA: TGTGCCAGTAGTATCTCGGGGGGCAACACTGAAGCTTTCTTT. This codes for CASSISGGNTEAFF. The complete variable domain, with remaining parts taken from reference TRBV19 and TRBJ1-1, reads DGGITQSPKYLFRKEGQNVTLSCEQNLNHDAMYWYRQDPGQGLRLIYYSQIVNDFQKGDIAEGYSVSREKKESFPLTVTSAQKNPTAFYLCASSISGGNTEAFFGQGTRLTVV.

This chain uses TRBV7-6 with TRBJ2-1; D may be TRBD1 (5 bases). The CDR3 has 14 residues. The ends were cut back, 1 base at V and 5 bases at J, with 9 bases in the middle. Germline V lookup: CDR1 SGHVS, CDR2 FNYEAQ. This chain's CDR3 is CASSLVGANNEQFF. CDR3 bases: TGTGCCAGCAGCTTAGTAGGGGCAAACAATGAGCAGTTCTTC.

The chain links TRBV7-9 to TRBJ2-1, with TRBD1 as a possible D gene (6 bases). There are 18 residues in the CDR3. Trimming removed 5 bases at V and 4 bases at J, with 24 bases between. Germline CDR1 reads SEHNR; CDR2 reads FQNEAQ (reference sequence). This CDR3 reads CASSDASVSGTSYNEQFF. The CDR3 DNA reads TGTGCCAGCAGCGATGCCTCAGTCTCCGGGACATCTTACAATGAGCAGTTCTTC.

J is TRBJ2-7 and V is TRBV7-2; 11 positions agree with TRBD2. The CDR3 extends over 16 amino acids. The germline V gene encodes CDR1 SGHTA and CDR2 FQGNSA. V gave up 1 base and J gave up 6 bases; unmatched junction bases: 8. The CDR3 DNA follows: TGTGCCAGCAGCTTAGTAGCGGGAGGGGAGGAGGCCGAGCAGTACTTC. Its protein is CASSLVAGGEEAEQYF.

The V gene is TRBV7-6, the J gene TRBJ1-1; 8 bases match TRBD1. CDR1 is SGHVS and CDR2 is FNYEAQ in the germline V gene. The CDR3 has 16 amino acids. The junction had 11 bases not matched to a gene; V was cut back by 5 bases and J by 3 bases. CDR3 loop: CASSTPPRGRYTEAFF. In DNA form, the CDR3 reads TGTGCCAGCAGCACCCCTCCCAGGGGGCGGTACACTGAAGCTTTCTTT.

The V call is TRBV11-3, the J call TRBJ2-1; D is possibly TRBD2 (6 bases). The CDR3 covers 16 residues. V lost 4 bases and J lost 4, with 17 bases in between. Germline V lookup: CDR1 SGHNT, CDR2 YENEEA. CDR3 protein: CASSSREAAGYNEQFF. CDR3 nucleotides: TGTGCCAGCAGCTCTCGTGAAGCGGCGGGATACAATGAGCAGTTCTTC.

This sequence joins TRBV28 and TRBJ1-1, with 8 nucleotides matching TRBD1. The CDR3 is made up of 16 amino acids. The V and J ends lost 5 bases and 0 bases, in that order; junction bases with no gene match: 8. Germline-derived CDR1 and CDR2 are MDHEN and SYDVKM. The CDR3 nucleotides are TGTGCCAGCAGTATCGAACAGGGACAGGTGAACACTGAAGCTTTCTTT. Its protein is CASSIEQGQVNTEAFF.

This chain links TRBV7-9 with TRBJ2-5; 9 nucleotides agree with TRBD1. The CDR3 loop spans 14 amino acids. V gave up 5 bases and J gave up 2 bases; unmatched junction bases: 3. Germline CDR1 SEHNR, CDR2 FQNEAQ (reference sequence). CDR3 loop: CASSLGTGQETQYF. CDR3 coding DNA: TGTGCCAGCAGCCTCGGGACAGGGCAAGAGACCCAGTACTTC.

The chain employs TRBV9 and TRBJ2-5, with TRBD2 matching over 8 bases. Trimming at V came to 3 bases and at J to 4 bases, leaving 8 bases not matched to a gene. The CDR3 totals 15 residues. Germline V lookup: CDR1 SGDLS, CDR2 YYNGEE. The CDR3 DNA reads as TGTGCCAGCAGCGCCAGCGGGAGTGGAGTAGAGACCCAGTACTTC. This sequence encodes CASSASGSGVETQYF.

This chain connects TRBV7-9 to TRBJ1-1; 9 positions agree with TRBD1. V lost 4 bases and J lost 4; bases outside the gene matches: 7. Germline CDR1 reads SEHNR; CDR2 reads FQNEAQ (reference sequence). The CDR3 sequence is 15 residues long. In DNA form, the CDR3 reads TGTGCCAGCAGCTGGGCAGACAGGGGGGTCACTGAAGCTTTCTTT. Protein product: CASSWADRGVTEAFF.

The V and J genes are TRBV1 and TRBJ2-3; the D segment call TRBD2 is taken from the table without a DNA check. TRBV1 is a pseudogene segment. This CDR3 region has 17 residues. The CDR3: CTSSAGTSGSRTDTQYF. CDR3 sequence (DNA): TGCACCAGCAGTGCCGGGACTAGCGGATCCCGCACAGATACGCAGTATTTT.

J is TRBJ2-7 and V is TRBV7-2, with D unclear. Germline V CDR1 and CDR2: SGHTA, FQGNSA. CDR3 length equals 12 residues. Trimming left V 0 bases short and J 3 bases short, with 3 bases between. CDR3 bases: TGTGCCAGCAGCTTAGCCTACTACGAGCAGTACTTC. Encoded protein: CASSLAYYEQYF.

The rearrangement links TRBV9 to TRBJ2-3; 11 nucleotides align to TRBD2. This CDR3 is 16 amino acids long. Germline CDR1 reads SGDLS; CDR2 reads YYNGEE. After removal of 3 bases from V and 2 bases from J, the junction contained 5 bases not matched to a gene. The CDR3 coding sequence is TGTGCCAGCAGCGAGGGACTAGCGGTCACCACAGATACGCAGTATTTT. It translates to CASSEGLAVTTDTQYF.

The genes are TRBV27 and TRBJ2-5; D is unclear. The end of the DNA fits TRBJ2-7 better, so the J call may be wrong. CDR1 MNHEY and CDR2 SMNVEV come from the germline V gene (reference sequence). This CDR3 spans 13 amino acids. This CDR3 is CATSWMGIGEQYF. In nucleotides, the CDR3 is TGTGCCACCAGCTGGATGGGCATTGGCGAGCAGTACTTC.

J is TRBJ2-7 and V is TRBV4-1; D might be TRBD1 (5 bases). Trimming pared 1 base from V and 0 bases from J, leaving 10 bases between. This CDR3 contains 15 residues. The germline CDR1 and CDR2 sequences are MGHRA and YSYEKL. The CDR3 loop reads CASSQGTSISYEQYF. CDR3 DNA: TGCGCCAGCAGCCAAGGGACATCCATCTCCTACGAGCAGTACTTC.

V usage is TRBV9 and J usage is TRBJ1-2; 7 bases line up with TRBD1. The CDR3 length is 14 residues. Germline assignment: CDR1 SGDLS and CDR2 YYNGEE. V shed 4 bases and J 4 bases; nucleotides not matched to a gene: 7. For the CDR3, the DNA is TGTGCCAGCAGCCCAGGGACAGTTCCCTATGGCTACACCTTC. This translates into CASSPGTVPYGYTF.

The chain links TRBV9 to TRBJ2-7; a weak D match, TRBD1 (6 bases). Trimming pared 3 bases from V and 2 bases from J, leaving 18 bases between. The length of the CDR3 is 16 residues. Germline V lookup: CDR1 SGDLS, CDR2 YYNGEE. This chain's CDR3 is CASSDAVQGSPYEQYF. The CDR3 coding sequence is TGTGCCAGCAGCGACGCGGTGCAGGGGTCACCCTACGAGCAGTACTTC.

The V and J genes are TRBV9 and TRBJ2-7; TRBD1 agrees at 9 bases. The germline V gene has CDR1 SGDLS and CDR2 YYNGEE. The J segment lost 2 bases and the V segment lost 2 bases, leaving 8 bases of the junction unmatched. The CDR3 is 16 amino acids. CDR3 DNA sequence: TGTGCCAGCAGCGTTGGTCCCGGGACAGGGACCTACGAGCAGTACTTC. Translation gives CASSVGPGTGTYEQYF.